Listed here are 14 T cell receptor beta chains from one sample, sequenced in a study of blood T cell repertoires in COVID-19. Profiled with immunoSEQ multiplex PCR; TCRdb holds only in-frame clones, not every one. The table shows fewer than 250,000 clones, with approximately 84% occurring only once. Sequences were obtained from peripheral blood. These receptors came from a man aged 45-65 years with acute or convalescent COVID-19.

In regard to this clone: Other DNA sequences from this sample encode an identical CDR3 as well. This chain connects TRBV29-1 to TRBJ1-4; D gene uncertain. Trimming left V 5 bases short and J 5 bases short, with 3 bases between. The CDR3 extends over 10 amino acids. Germline CDR1 reads SQVTM; CDR2 reads ANQGSEA. CDR3 coding DNA: TGCAGCGTTCTAAATGAAAAACTGTTTTTT. It is translated as CSVLNEKLFF.

The chain combines TRBV7-8 with TRBJ2-1; D may be TRBD2 (5 bases). Germline V gene data show CDR1 as SGHVS and CDR2 as FQNEAQ. V lost 8 bases and J lost 7, with 18 bases in between. This CDR3 spans 14 amino acids. The DNA for the CDR3 is TGTGCCAGCCGGGCGGGTACCGCGGAAAATGAGCAGTTCTTC. It is translated as CASRAGTAENEQFF.

This clone was detected once. The chain employs TRBV2 and TRBJ1-1; D may be TRBD1 (5 bases). The V end was cut by 0 bases, the J end by 9 bases, with 14 bases between. Germline CDR1 is SNHLY and CDR2 is FYNNEI. CDR3 size: 14 residues. CDR3 sequence: CASSEAWQGSQAFF. The CDR3 DNA reads as TGTGCCAGCAGTGAAGCGTGGCAGGGAAGCCAAGCTTTCTTT.

J is TRBJ2-1 and V is TRBV9, with 11 bases fitting TRBD2. The germline CDR1 and CDR2 sequences are SGDLS and YYNGEE. This CDR3 spans 15 amino acids. V was pared by 1 base and J by 6 bases, with 3 bases of the junction left unmatched. This chain's CDR3 is CASSVTSGRVNEQFF. The DNA of the CDR3 is TGTGCCAGCAGCGTAACTAGCGGGAGAGTCAATGAGCAGTTCTTC. The complete variable domain, with remaining parts taken from reference TRBV9 and TRBJ2-1, reads DSGVTQTPKHLITATGQRVTLRCSPRSGDLSVYWYQQSLDQGLQFLIQYYNGEERAKGNILERFSAQQFPDLHSELNLSSLELGDSALYFCASSVTSGRVNEQFFGPGTRLTVL.

J is TRBJ2-7 and V is TRBV7-8, with 7 bases that match TRBD1. The CDR3 has 13 amino acids. Germline V gives CDR1 SGHVS, CDR2 FQNEAQ. The trim removed 7 bases at V and 5 bases at J, leaving 8 bases unmatched. The CDR3: CASTPARGNEQYF. The CDR3 nucleotides are TGTGCCAGCACCCCCGCCAGGGGGAACGAGCAGTACTTC.

The J gene is TRBJ2-3, the V gene TRBV6-5; no firm D call. Trimming pared 4 bases from V and 0 bases from J, leaving 11 bases between. The germline V gene has CDR1 MNHEY and CDR2 SVGAGI. This CDR3 comprises 15 residues. CDR3 DNA: TGTGCCAGCAGTTCCTTAGGAGTCAGCACAGATACGCAGTATTTT. This translates into CASSSLGVSTDTQYF.

This chain joins TRBV5-4 and TRBJ2-7; D possibly corresponds to TRBD1 (5 bases). The CDR3 is made up of 13 amino acids. V was pared by 0 bases and J by 7 bases, with 11 bases between. The germline CDR1 and CDR2 sequences are SGHNT and YYREEE (reference sequence). The CDR3 DNA follows: TGTGCCAGCAGCTTGGCGGCAGGGCGAGAGCAGTACTTC. Protein sequence: CASSLAAGREQYF.

This clone occurred once. The rearrangement joins TRBV5-1 to TRBJ2-3, with D maybe TRBD1 (6 bases). V lost 7 bases, J lost 0 bases, and 15 bases lay in between. CDR1 is SGHRS and CDR2 is YFSETQ in the germline V gene. The CDR3 has 15 amino acids. The DNA for the CDR3 is TGCGCCAGCTCTTATACAGGGTCCAGCACAGATACGCAGTATTTT. Translation gives CASSYTGSSTDTQYF.

In its sample, this clone was seen once. This chain links TRBV29-1 with TRBJ2-7; 7 nucleotides align to TRBD1. CDR1 and CDR2 from the germline V gene are SQVTM and ANQGSEA. The CDR3 contains 14 residues. The ends lost 0 bases at V and 3 bases at J; junction bases unmatched: 5. CDR3 region: CSVEDRAGGYEQYF. CDR3 coding DNA: TGCAGCGTTGAAGATAGGGCAGGGGGCTACGAGCAGTACTTC.

In its sample, this clone was seen once. The chain joins TRBV19 to TRBJ1-1; D gene uncertain. V lost 3 bases, J lost 3 bases, and 17 bases lay in between. The CDR3 is 16 residues long. Germline loops: CDR1 LNHDA, CDR2 SQIVND (reference sequence). Here the CDR3 DNA reads TGTGCCAGTAGTATCGGATTCACGGGAATTTACACTGAAGCTTTCTTT. This gives the protein CASSIGFTGIYTEAFF.

The rearrangement joins TRBV12-3 or TRBV12-4 to TRBJ1-2, with D hard to call. Trimming took off 3 bases at V and 2 bases at J, with 7 bases between the two ends. The CDR3 contains 13 residues. This CDR3 is CASSFPENYGYTF. In DNA, the CDR3 is TGTGCCAGCAGTTTTCCAGAAAACTATGGCTACACCTTC.

The J gene is TRBJ2-7, the V gene TRBV7-2, with a possible D match to TRBD2 (5 bases). Germline V gene sequence: CDR1 SGHTA, CDR2 FQGNSA. Trimming cost V 5 bases and J 3 bases, with 11 bases left between them. This CDR3 has 13 residues. Here the CDR3 reads CASSGADFYEQYF. The CDR3 nucleotides are TGTGCCAGCAGCGGTGCGGACTTCTACGAGCAGTACTTC. Complete variable domain (other parts from reference TRBV7-2 and TRBJ2-7): GAGVSQSPSNKVTEKGKDVELRCDPISGHTALYWYRQSLGQGLEFLIYFQGNSAPDKSGLPSDRFSAERTGGSVSTLTIQRTQQEDSAVYLCASSGADFYEQYFGPGTRLTVT.

J is TRBJ2-1 and V is TRBV28; TRBD1 matches 7 bases. Germline loops: CDR1 MDHEN, CDR2 SYDVKM. Losses at the gene ends were 5 bases for V and 0 bases for J; bases not matched to a gene: 10. This CDR3 contains 17 residues. The CDR3 is CASSPSTGSSSYNEQFF. The CDR3 DNA reads TGTGCCAGCAGTCCATCGACAGGGTCCAGCTCCTACAATGAGCAGTTCTTC.

The V and J genes are TRBV18 and TRBJ1-5, with D uncertain. This CDR3 has 15 amino acids. Trimming stripped 2 bases from V and 0 bases from J, with 8 bases between. Per the germline V gene, CDR1 is KGHSH and CDR2 is LQKENI. CDR3 loop: CASSPDSLSNQPQHF. CDR3 DNA: TGTGCCAGCTCACCAGACTCTCTTAGCAATCAGCCCCAGCATTTT.